The present entry profiles one T cell receptor (beta chain) with its context. Its antigen is unknown. The data were obtained in a study of vaccination effects on CD4 cells after COVID-19. Overall study results and limits: Of the vaccine-induced clones from healthy vaccinees, merely 1 of 255 recognized common cold coronaviruses as well. Pronounced clonal contraction occurred in clones induced by infection and by vaccine late after vaccination.

Generated by immunoSEQ multiplex PCR, the TCRdb table keeps only in-frame clones and is missing some. The sample contains about 73,000 clones, roughly 74% of which appear only once. Trimming took 6 bases from V and 7 from J; bases not matched to a gene: 6. This CDR3 has 13 residues. CDR1 is SNHLY and CDR2 is FYNNEI in the germline V gene. Expansion with viral peptide pools was applied to antigen-specific CD4+ T cells by the ViraFEST assay prior to sequencing. Investigators separated out CD4+ T cells once around eleven days of culture had passed. Negative nucleocapsid antibody tests before and after vaccination confirmed no previous SARS-CoV-2 infection. In the cultures, half the medium was exchanged for IL-2 medium on days 3 and 7.

The sample was CD4+ T cells from PBMCs cultured with HCoV-NL63 spike peptides, taken before COVID-19 vaccination. The receptor was isolated from a human donor who received a COVID-19 vaccine. The chain couples TRBV2 to TRBJ1-2; 9 bases map to TRBD1. CDR3 in amino acids: CASRDRGLGGYTF. In DNA, the CDR3 is TGTGCCAGCAGGGACAGGGGTTTAGGTGGCTACACCTTC.